This T cell receptor beta chain was identified in a study of T-cell memory formation after mild COVID-19. Study-wide results and caveats: Contracting CD8+ clones were enriched in EMRA, CD4+ mainly in CM and EM.

The CDR3 runs 15 residues. V dropped 1 base and J dropped 2; count of bases not matched to a gene: 2. Germline CDR1 is SEHNR and CDR2 is FQNEAQ (reference sequence). A note on this clonotype: What it binds is not known.

Via MiXCR, TCRdb re-called the 5' RACE reads, giving one row per CDR3 protein. The sample yields around 310,000 distinct CDR3 sequences, 20% seen once. Sequencing was performed on PBMCs or a T cell subset sorted from them (not recorded which). The gene calls are TRBV7-9 and TRBJ2-7; 10 bases are shared with TRBD1. This clonotype was sampled from a man between 18 and 29 years old who had mild COVID-19 (a few samples of this study predate the infection). Cell type and time point are not known. The CDR3 here is CASSLGQGATYEQYF. In DNA, the CDR3 is TGTGCCAGCAGCTTAGGACAGGGGGCGACCTACGAGCAGTACTTC.